Detailed here is one TCR beta chain. The CDR3 is made up of 16 amino acids. The germline CDR1 and CDR2 sequences are LNHDA and SQIVND (reference sequence). With V trimmed by 3 bases and J by 3 bases, 7 bases remained unmatched. The method was immunoSEQ multiplex PCR; TCRdb's version includes in-frame clones alone and lacks a portion of them. The table has approximately 90,000 clones, approximately 95% seen once; the top ten hold about 0.25%. The sample is drawn from a study of technical replicates of blood from several donors. This clonotype was sampled from a human donor in good health. The chain uses TRBV19 and TRBJ2-5, with TRBD2 matching over 10 bases. The sample taken for sequencing was T cells isolated from PBMCs. In nucleotides, the CDR3 is TGTGCCAGTAGTATGTTATTAGCGGGGGGAAAAGAGACCCAGTACTTC. Amino acid sequence: CASSMLLAGGKETQYF.